This passage covers 27 T cell receptor beta chains from one sample sequenced in a study of T-cell reconstitution after alpha-beta-depleted transplantation in children. Researchers prepared the TCRbeta library using unique molecular identifiers, the study reports. TCRdb itself ran the PCR reads through MiXCR, one entry per CDR3 protein. The sample carries 600,000 to 800,000 distinct CDR3 sequences, around 14% recorded once. Source: PBMCs, taken before TCRalphabeta/CD19-depleted stem cell transplant. All receptors derive from a girl aged 2 to 10 with congenital amegakaryocytic thrombocytopenia, due to receive a stem cell transplant.

The sample holds a few counts of this clonotype. This sequence joins TRBV20-1 and TRBJ1-2; possibly TRBD1 for D (5 bases). The CDR3 has 13 amino acids. The germline V and J ends were trimmed by 1 base and 7 bases, with 13 bases remaining between them. CDR1 and CDR2 from the germline V gene are DFQATT and SNEGSKA (reference sequence). CDR3 in DNA: TGCAGTGCTAGAGGCTTAGGGGAGGGTGGCTACACCTTC. This translates into CSARGLGEGGYTF.

This clonotype was recorded a few times. The chain links TRBV12-3 or TRBV12-4 to TRBJ2-4, with D perhaps being TRBD1 or TRBD2 (6 bases each). The V and J ends lost 4 bases and 6 bases respectively, with 13 bases between them. This CDR3 spans 14 amino acids. CDR3 nucleotide sequence: TGTGCCAGCAGTTCCGGGGGCAGGGGAAACATTCAGTACTTC. Protein product: CASSSGGRGNIQYF.

This clonotype was counted many times. The chain uses TRBV28 and TRBJ1-5; TRBD1 matches 8 bases. This CDR3 region has 14 residues. The germline V gene has CDR1 MDHEN and CDR2 SYDVKM. Losses at the gene ends were 3 bases for V and 6 bases for J; bases not matched to a gene: 4. In DNA form, the CDR3 reads TGTGCCAGCAGTTTTGGACAGGGTGCTCAGCCCCAGCATTTT. Its translation is CASSFGQGAQPQHF.

The table lists this clonotype with many counts. DNA for the CDR3: TGTGCCAGCAGCCAAGACGGAACTAGCGGGCAGTATTTT. This gives the protein CASSQDGTSGQYF. The chain links TRBV4-2 to TRBJ2-3; 8 bases map to TRBD2. The germline gives CDR1 LGHNA, CDR2 YNFKEQ. The V segment lost 0 bases and the J segment 11 bases; nucleotides outside the gene matches: 4. The length of the CDR3 is 13 residues.

This clonotype was seen repeatedly, ten times or more. The chain combines TRBV12-3 or TRBV12-4 with TRBJ2-2; 7 nucleotides agree with TRBD1. The CDR3 spans 15 residues. V was clipped by 5 bases and J by 0 bases; unmatched bases: 3. CDR3 bases: TGTGCCAGCAGTCATGGGACAGCGAACACCGGGGAGCTGTTTTTT. It is translated as CASSHGTANTGELFF.

The table lists this clonotype with many counts. V gene TRBV20-1 combines with J gene TRBJ2-2; 14 bases agree with TRBD2. The CDR3 has 17 residues. Per the germline V gene, CDR1 is DFQATT and CDR2 is SNEGSKA (reference sequence). V was clipped by 6 bases and J by 4 bases; unmatched bases: 10. The CDR3 region is CSAQKWGTSGSTGELFF. CDR3 DNA sequence: TGCAGTGCCCAGAAATGGGGGACTAGCGGGAGCACCGGGGAGCTGTTTTTT.

The chain has TRBV7-9 and TRBJ2-6, with unresolved D. The CDR3 has 16 amino acids. Germline V gene sequence: CDR1 SEHNR, CDR2 FQNEAQ (reference sequence). V was clipped by 4 bases and J by 1 base, with 11 bases between them. CDR3 in DNA: TGTGCCAGCAGCTCCCGGTTGGGGTCTGGGGCCAACGTCCTGACTTTC. Protein sequence: CASSSRLGSGANVLTF.

This clonotype was detected ten times or more. J is TRBJ2-1 and V is TRBV5-1, with TRBD2 matching over 8 bases. Germline-derived CDR1 and CDR2 are SGHRS and YFSETQ. CDR3 length: 16 residues. Unmatched junction bases numbered 12, after V lost 4 bases and J lost 6 bases. The CDR3 reads CASSPPLSGSGNEQFF. DNA for the CDR3: TGCGCCAGCAGCCCCCCGTTGAGCGGGAGTGGCAATGAGCAGTTCTTC.

As regards this clonotype: Being one base from a much bigger clone, this may be a read error. The gene calls are TRBV6-1 and TRBJ2-7; D is perhaps TRBD1 or TRBD2 (5 bases each). The CDR3 loop spans 15 amino acids. V was trimmed by 6 bases and J by 2 bases, leaving 17 bases between them. The V gene's germline CDR1 is MNHNS and CDR2 SASEGT. In DNA form, the CDR3 reads TGTGCCAGCAGGCCCAACTTACCGGGACCCTACGAGCAGTACTTC. This sequence encodes CASRPNLPGPYEQYF.

This clonotype was found many times. V usage is TRBV20-1 and J usage is TRBJ2-3; a possible D gene is TRBD2 (6 bases). Germline V lookup: CDR1 DFQATT, CDR2 SNEGSKA (reference sequence). V dropped 3 bases and J dropped 8 bases, with 21 bases sitting between them. The CDR3 covers 15 residues. The CDR3 protein is CSARLTRSPVATQYF. The CDR3 coding sequence is TGCAGTGCTAGGCTGACTAGGTCTCCGGTAGCTACGCAGTATTTT.

This clonotype was counted many times. The CDR3 loop reads CASGPRETQYF. Here the CDR3 DNA reads TGTGCCAGCGGCCCCAGAGAGACCCAGTACTTC. This chain connects TRBV12-3 or TRBV12-4 to TRBJ2-5, with D uncertain. The length of the CDR3 is 11 residues. V lost 8 bases to trimming and J lost 4 bases, with 8 bases between them.

This clonotype showed up just a few times. V usage is TRBV29-1 and J usage is TRBJ2-3; possibly TRBD1 for D (5 bases). CDR1 is SQVTM, CDR2 ANQGSEA, per germline. Trimming left V 6 bases short and J 2 bases short, with 12 bases between. The CDR3 length is 13 residues. CDR3 loop: CSVSQGATDTQYF. DNA of the CDR3: TGCAGCGTCTCCCAAGGGGCCACAGATACGCAGTATTTT.

In its sample, this clonotype was seen many times. The CDR3, as DNA: TGCAGTGCTCTCGGACTAGCCAAGCGGGACACCGGGGAGCTGTTTTTT. Translating it yields CSALGLAKRDTGELFF. The chain joins TRBV20-1 to TRBJ2-2; 8 bases line up with TRBD2. The J segment lost 3 bases and the V segment lost 5 bases, leaving 11 bases of the junction unmatched. In germline, CDR1 is DFQATT, CDR2 SNEGSKA (reference sequence). CDR3 size: 16 residues.

This clonotype showed up just a few times. The V gene is TRBV7-8, the J gene TRBJ2-1, with unresolved D. Trimming took 5 bases from V and 5 from J, leaving 22 bases between them. The V gene's germline CDR1 is SGHVS and CDR2 FQNEAQ. The CDR3 spans 17 residues. The CDR3 DNA is TGTGCCAGCAGCCCACTATCTCCGCGGAATTTAAACAATGAGCAGTTCTTC. The encoded protein is CASSPLSPRNLNNEQFF.

The J gene is TRBJ2-2, the V gene TRBV24-1; 9 positions agree with TRBD1. With 9 bases clipped from V and 4 bases from J, the junction kept 8 bases outside the gene matches. Looked up from germline, CDR1 is KGHDR and CDR2 is SFDVKD. This CDR3 has 15 amino acids. In DNA form, the CDR3 reads TGTGCCACCGATGCGGGACAGGGTTTCACCGGGGAGCTGTTTTTT. Residues: CATDAGQGFTGELFF.

This clonotype was counted at least ten times. This chain links TRBV29-1 with TRBJ2-5; D perhaps matches TRBD2 (5 bases). Germline values: CDR1 SQVTM, CDR2 ANQGSEA. The V gene lost 3 bases and the J gene lost 6 bases, with 11 bases spanning the gap. This CDR3 contains 12 residues. The CDR3 loop is CSVDQSGKTQYF. DNA of the CDR3: TGCAGCGTTGATCAGTCCGGGAAGACCCAGTACTTC.

This chain uses TRBV5-1 with TRBJ2-1; the match to TRBD1 covers 9 bases. Germline trimming cut 5 bases from V and 2 bases from J; bases unmatched to any gene: 2. Germline CDR1 and CDR2: SGHRS and YFSETQ. The CDR3 loop spans 14 amino acids. The CDR3: CASRWTGAYNEQFF. The CDR3 coding sequence is TGCGCCAGCAGATGGACAGGGGCCTACAATGAGCAGTTCTTC.

The gene calls are TRBV20-1 and TRBJ2-1; D gene ambiguous. Germline V gene lookup returns CDR1 DFQATT and CDR2 SNEGSKA (reference sequence). The V end was cut by 6 bases, the J end by 9 bases, with 9 bases between. The CDR3 is 10 amino acids. In DNA form, the CDR3 reads TGCAGTGCGACTCTGGGTGAGCAGTTCTTC. It specifies CSATLGEQFF.

The chain recombines TRBV7-9 with TRBJ2-5; a weak D match, TRBD2 (5 bases). V lost 5 bases and J lost 5, with 12 bases in between. The CDR3 extends over 13 amino acids. Per the germline V gene, CDR1 is SEHNR and CDR2 is FQNEAQ (reference sequence). Written as DNA, the CDR3 is TGTGCCAGCAGCCAAATATCTAGCGAGACCCAGTACTTC. This encodes CASSQISSETQYF.

There are many counts of this clonotype. The gene calls are TRBV12-3 or TRBV12-4 and TRBJ1-1; D is unresolved. The CDR3 has 15 residues. V was cut by 5 bases and J by 2 bases, with 15 bases left in between. The CDR3 bases are TGTGCCAGCAGTCCTCGGACGGTGGAAAACACTGAAGCTTTCTTT. Protein sequence: CASSPRTVENTEAFF.

This clonotype was seen many times. CDR3 bases: TGTGCCAGCAGTGGGGTTCCTAGGGACACAGATACGCAGTATTTT. Translating gives CASSGVPRDTDTQYF. The rearrangement uses TRBV12-3 or TRBV12-4 and TRBJ2-3; D remains unclear. V was trimmed by 5 bases and J by 2 bases, leaving 14 bases between them. The CDR3 extends over 15 amino acids.

This clonotype occurred many times. The chain joins TRBV7-2 to TRBJ2-2; possible D gene TRBD2, 5 bases. Germline CDR1 reads SGHTA; CDR2 reads FQGNSA. Trimming removed 5 bases at V and 6 bases at J, with 13 bases between. CDR3 length: 14 residues. CDR3 residues: CASSRRTAAGELFF. Written as DNA, the CDR3 is TGTGCCAGCAGCCGAAGGACTGCGGCCGGGGAGCTGTTTTTT.

Notes on this clonotype: This may stem from a read error, because a much larger clone lies one nucleotide away. V is TRBV5-1 and J is TRBJ1-2; weak D call: TRBD1 (5 bases). Germline V gene sequence: CDR1 SGHRS, CDR2 YFSETQ. Trimming removed 4 bases from V and 4 bases from J, with 17 bases in between. The CDR3 extends over 15 amino acids. CDR3 region: CASSKGTAPVYGYTF. The CDR3 nucleotides are TGCGCCAGCAGCAAAGGGACTGCTCCAGTCTATGGCTACACCTTC.

This clonotype was seen many times. CDR3 protein: CASSQGRSGTNQPQHF. In DNA form, the CDR3 reads TGCGCCAGCAGCCAAGGGAGGAGTGGGACCAATCAGCCCCAGCATTTT. V usage is TRBV4-1 and J usage is TRBJ1-5, with D maybe TRBD1 (5 bases). The germline V gene has CDR1 MGHRA and CDR2 YSYEKL. V dropped 1 base and J dropped 3 bases, with 13 bases sitting between them. The CDR3 loop spans 16 amino acids.

This chain connects TRBV18 to TRBJ1-1, with unresolved D. Trimming shortened V by 3 bases and J by 5 bases, and 10 bases separated the two germline ends. The CDR3 totals 13 residues. CDR1 and CDR2 (germline): KGHSH, LQKENI. In DNA, the CDR3 is TGTGCCAGCTCACCTTCGGGGATAACTGAAGCTTTCTTT. Its protein is CASSPSGITEAFF.

DNA of the CDR3: TGTGCCAGCAGTAGCAGATTAACTGGTTATGGCTACACCTTC. It translates to CASSSRLTGYGYTF. The J gene is TRBJ1-2, the V gene TRBV7-8; D ambiguous. The CDR3 loop spans 14 amino acids. V lost 6 bases and J lost 5, with 16 bases in between. In germline, CDR1 is SGHVS, CDR2 FQNEAQ.

V is TRBV7-8 and J is TRBJ1-1, with no clear D. Deletions cut 2 bases from V and 3 bases from J, with 16 bases between. The CDR3 is made up of 16 amino acids. Looked up from germline, CDR1 is SGHVS and CDR2 is FQNEAQ. CDR3 bases: TGTGCCAGCAGCTTAAGGTCCCTAACCTCCTACACTGAAGCTTTCTTT. This codes for CASSLRSLTSYTEAFF.